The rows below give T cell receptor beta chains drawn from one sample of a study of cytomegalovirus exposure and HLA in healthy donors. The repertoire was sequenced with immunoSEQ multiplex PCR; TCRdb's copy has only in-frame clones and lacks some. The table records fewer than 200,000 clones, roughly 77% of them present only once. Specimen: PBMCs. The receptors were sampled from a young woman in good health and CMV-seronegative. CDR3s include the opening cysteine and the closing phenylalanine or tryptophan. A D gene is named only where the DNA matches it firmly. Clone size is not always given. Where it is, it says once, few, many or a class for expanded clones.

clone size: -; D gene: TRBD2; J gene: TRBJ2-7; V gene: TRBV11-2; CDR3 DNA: TGTGCCAGCAGCTTAGCTAGCGGCACCTACGAGCAGTACTTC; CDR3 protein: CASSLASGTYEQYF
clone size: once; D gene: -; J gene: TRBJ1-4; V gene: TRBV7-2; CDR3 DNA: TGTGCCAGCAACGATCGGGGTGAAAAACTGTTTTTT; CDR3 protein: CASNDRGEKLFF
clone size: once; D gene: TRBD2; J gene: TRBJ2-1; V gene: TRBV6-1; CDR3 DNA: TGTGCCAGCAGTGCCGAAGGCAGCGGGAGCCCCTACAATGAGCAGTTCTTC; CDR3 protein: CASSAEGSGSPYNEQFF
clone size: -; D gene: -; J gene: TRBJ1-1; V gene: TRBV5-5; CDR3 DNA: TGTGCCAGCAGCTCCCTAGGGGCAAGCTCGAGGAACACTGAAGCTTTCTTT; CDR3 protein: CASSSLGASSRNTEAFF
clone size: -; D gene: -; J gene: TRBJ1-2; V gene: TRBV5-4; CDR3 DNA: TGTGCCAGCAGCTTCTCTTCCAGGGGTACGGAGGGCTACACCTTC; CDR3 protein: CASSFSSRGTEGYTF
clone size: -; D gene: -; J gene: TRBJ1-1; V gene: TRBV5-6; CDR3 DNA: TGTGCCAGCAGCTTGGGCCCTCGGACTGAAGCTTTCTTT; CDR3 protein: CASSLGPRTEAFF
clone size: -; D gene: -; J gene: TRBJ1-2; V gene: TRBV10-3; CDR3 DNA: TGTGCCATCAGTGAGCTAAGAGGGGGAGTCGGCTATGGCTACACCTTC; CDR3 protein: CAISELRGGVGYGYTF
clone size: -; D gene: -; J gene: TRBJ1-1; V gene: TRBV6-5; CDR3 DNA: TGTGCCAGCAGTTACTGGGAGGGGAACACTGAAGCTTTCTTT; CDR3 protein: CASSYWEGNTEAFF
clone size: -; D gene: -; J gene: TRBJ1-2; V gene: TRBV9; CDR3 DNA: TGTGCCAGCAGTCAGGGACATAACTATGGCTACACCTTC; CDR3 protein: CASSQGHNYGYTF
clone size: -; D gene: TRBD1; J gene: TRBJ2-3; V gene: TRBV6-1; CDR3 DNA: TGTGCCAGCAGTGGCCTAACGGGACAGGGGGCAGATACGCAGTATTTT; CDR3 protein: CASSGLTGQGADTQYF
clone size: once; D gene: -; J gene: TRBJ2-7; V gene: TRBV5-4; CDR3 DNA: TGTGCCAGCAGCTTGAGGCCTGGGGCCCAGGCAGCCCACGAGCAGTACTTC; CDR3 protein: CASSLRPGAQAAHEQYF
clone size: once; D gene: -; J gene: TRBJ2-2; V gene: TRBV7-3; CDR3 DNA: TGTGCCAGCAGCTTAACGCCGGTTGCTACCGGGGAGCTGTTTTTT; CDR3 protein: CASSLTPVATGELFF
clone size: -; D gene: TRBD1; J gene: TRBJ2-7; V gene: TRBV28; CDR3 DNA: TGTGCCAGTCGGGACAGGAGCTCCTACGAGCAGTACTTC; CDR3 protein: CASRDRSSYEQYF
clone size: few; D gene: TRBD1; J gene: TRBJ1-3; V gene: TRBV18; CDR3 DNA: TGTGCCAGCTCACCCGTGACAGGGGTAAGCTCTGGAAACACCATATATTTT; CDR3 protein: CASSPVTGVSSGNTIYF
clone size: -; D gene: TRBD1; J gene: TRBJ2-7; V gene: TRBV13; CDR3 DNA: TGTGCCAGCAGCTCCCAGGGGACAGGGGACTACGAGCAGTACTTC; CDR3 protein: CASSSQGTGDYEQYF
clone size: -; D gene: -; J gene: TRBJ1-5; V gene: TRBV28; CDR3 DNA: TGTGCCAGCGTCAGAGGGGGTCCCCAGCATTTT; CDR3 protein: CASVRGGPQHF
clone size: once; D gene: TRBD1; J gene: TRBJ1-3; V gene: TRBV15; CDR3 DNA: TGTGCCACCAGCAGAGTGTACCAGGGGGTAAACACCATATATTTT; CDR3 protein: CATSRVYQGVNTIYF
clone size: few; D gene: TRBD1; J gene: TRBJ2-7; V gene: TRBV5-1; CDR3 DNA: TGCGCCAGCGGCCCGGGACAGGGGACTCGCTCCTACGAGCAGTACTTC; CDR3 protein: CASGPGQGTRSYEQYF
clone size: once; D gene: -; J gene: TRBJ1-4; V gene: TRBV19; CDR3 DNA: TGTGCCACCAGGGACACTCCAACTAATGAAAAACTGTTTTTT; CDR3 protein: CATRDTPTNEKLFF
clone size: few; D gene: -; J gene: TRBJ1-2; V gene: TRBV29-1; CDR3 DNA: TGCAGCGCGTACGACAGCTACTATGGCTACACCTTC; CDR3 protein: CSAYDSYYGYTF
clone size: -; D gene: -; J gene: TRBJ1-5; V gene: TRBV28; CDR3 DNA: TGTGCCAGCAGTTTATCTCCCCCCCCGGGGGGCAATCAGCCCCAGCATTTT; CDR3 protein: CASSLSPPPGGNQPQHF
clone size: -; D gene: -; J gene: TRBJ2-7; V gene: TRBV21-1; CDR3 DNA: TGTGCCAGCTTAGGCAGGGGGCCTCCCTACGAGCAGTACTTC; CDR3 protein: CASLGRGPPYEQYF
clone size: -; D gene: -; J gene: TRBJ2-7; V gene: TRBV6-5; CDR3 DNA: TGTGCCAGCAGTTACTCTTATAGAGCTGACGAGCAGTACTTC; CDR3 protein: CASSYSYRADEQYF
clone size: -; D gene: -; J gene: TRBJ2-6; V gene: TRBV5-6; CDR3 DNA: TGTGCCAGCAGCTATTGGGGGCCCGGGGCCAACGTCCTGACTTTC; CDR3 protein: CASSYWGPGANVLTF
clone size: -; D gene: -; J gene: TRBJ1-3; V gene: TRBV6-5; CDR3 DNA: TGTGCCAGCAGGAACGCGGGCTCTGGAAACACCATATATTTT; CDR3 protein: CASRNAGSGNTIYF
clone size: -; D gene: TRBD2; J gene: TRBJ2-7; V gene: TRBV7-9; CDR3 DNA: TGTTCCAGCAGCTTAAGTTCTATTTTTAGCGGGCGAGGCTACGAGCAGTACTTC; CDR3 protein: CSSSLSSIFSGRGYEQYF
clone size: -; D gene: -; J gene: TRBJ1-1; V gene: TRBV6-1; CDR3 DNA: TGTGCCAGCAGTGCAGGGATGATGATAGCTGAAGCTTTCTTT; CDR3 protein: CASSAGMMIAEAFF
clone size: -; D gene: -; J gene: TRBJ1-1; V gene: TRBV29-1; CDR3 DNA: TGCAGCGTGCCGGGGAATACTGAAGCTTTCTTT; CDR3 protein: CSVPGNTEAFF
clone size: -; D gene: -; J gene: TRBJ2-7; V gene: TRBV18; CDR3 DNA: TGTGCCAGCTCTCTAACAGAAACCTACGAGCAGTACTTC; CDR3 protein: CASSLTETYEQYF
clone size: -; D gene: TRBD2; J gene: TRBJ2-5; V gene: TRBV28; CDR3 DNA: TGTGCCAGCAGTTTATTGGGGGGGTCGGGAGAGACCCAGTACTTC; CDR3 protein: CASSLLGGSGETQYF
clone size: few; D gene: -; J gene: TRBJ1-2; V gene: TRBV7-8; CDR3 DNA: TGTGCCAGCAGCTTAGACGCACTTTCTAACTATGGCTACACCTTC; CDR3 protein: CASSLDALSNYGYTF
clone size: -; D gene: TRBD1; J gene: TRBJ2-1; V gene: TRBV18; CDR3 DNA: TGTGCCAGCTCACCCGGGACAGGGAACTACAATGAGCAGTTCTTC; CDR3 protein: CASSPGTGNYNEQFF
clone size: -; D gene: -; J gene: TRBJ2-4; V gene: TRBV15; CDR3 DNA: TGTGCCACCGAAACAAGCATTCAGTACTTC; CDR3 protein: CATETSIQYF
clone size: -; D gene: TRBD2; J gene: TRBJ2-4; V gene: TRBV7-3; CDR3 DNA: TGTGCCAGCAGCCCAAGACGTCTAGCGGGGGCCAAAAACATTCAGTACTTC; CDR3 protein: CASSPRRLAGAKNIQYF
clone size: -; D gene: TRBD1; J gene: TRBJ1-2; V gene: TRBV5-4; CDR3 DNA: TGTGCCAGCAGCTTTAGTACAGGGGTTGGCTATGGCTACACCTTC; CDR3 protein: CASSFSTGVGYGYTF
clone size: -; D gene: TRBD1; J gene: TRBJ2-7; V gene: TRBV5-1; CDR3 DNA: TGCGCCAGCAGCTCCGGCGGACAGGGAGTCTCCTACGAGCAGTACTTC; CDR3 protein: CASSSGGQGVSYEQYF
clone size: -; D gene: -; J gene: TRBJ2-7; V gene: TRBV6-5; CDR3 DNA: TGTGCCAGCAGTAGACTCGAGGGAGACTACGAGCAGTACTTC; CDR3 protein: CASSRLEGDYEQYF
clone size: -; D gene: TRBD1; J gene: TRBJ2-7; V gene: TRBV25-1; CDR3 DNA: TGTGCCAGCAGTGAGGTCCAGGGGGTTGCCTACGAGCAGTACTTC; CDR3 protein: CASSEVQGVAYEQYF
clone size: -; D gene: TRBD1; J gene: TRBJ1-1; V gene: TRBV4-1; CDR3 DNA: TGCGCCAGCAGCCAAGGGGAGAACAGGGGTCACGCTGAAGCTTTCTTT; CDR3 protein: CASSQGENRGHAEAFF
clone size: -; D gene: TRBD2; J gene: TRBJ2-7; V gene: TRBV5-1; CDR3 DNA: TGCGCCAGCAGCAGTCGCCGGGGGGGTTCATACGAGCAGTACTTC; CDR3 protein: CASSSRRGGSYEQYF
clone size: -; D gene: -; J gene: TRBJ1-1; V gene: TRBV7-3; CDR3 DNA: TGTGCCAGCAGCTTAAACAGGGAAGAAGCTTTCTTT; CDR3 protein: CASSLNREEAFF
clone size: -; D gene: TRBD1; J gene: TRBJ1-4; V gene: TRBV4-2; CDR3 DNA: TGTGCCAGCAGCCAAGCCTCAGGGGGTCATAATGAAAAACTGTTTTTT; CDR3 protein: CASSQASGGHNEKLFF
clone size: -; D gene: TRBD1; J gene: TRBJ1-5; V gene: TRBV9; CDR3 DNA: TGTGCCAGCTCTACAGGGGGCAATCAGCCCCAGCATTTT; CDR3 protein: CASSTGGNQPQHF
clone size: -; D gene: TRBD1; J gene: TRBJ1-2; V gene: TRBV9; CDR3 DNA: TGTGCCAGCAGCGTCGACCCGGGACAGGGGCGAAAAACCGGCTACACCTTC; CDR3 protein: CASSVDPGQGRKTGYTF
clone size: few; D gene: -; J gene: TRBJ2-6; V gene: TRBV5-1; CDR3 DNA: TGCGCCAGCAGCTTGATGGCAGGGGCTGGGGCCAACGTCCTGACTTTC; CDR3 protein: CASSLMAGAGANVLTF
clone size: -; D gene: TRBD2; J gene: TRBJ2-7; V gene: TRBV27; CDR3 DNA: TGTGCCAGCAGTTTCGGGCAGCCCCTAGCGGGAACCAACGAGCAGTACTTC; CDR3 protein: CASSFGQPLAGTNEQYF